This T cell receptor (beta chain) was retrieved from a study of breast tumors, draining lymph nodes, adjacent tissues listed by TCRdb under 2016. A note on the overall study: In breast cancer patients, the study compared the TCR beta repertoires of tumor, adjacent nontumor tissue and axillary lymph nodes. In human breast cancer, the study set out to assess how tumor, surrounding tissue and draining lymph node repertoires relate to one another and whether T cells might be exchanged between them. The research as a whole found: The similarity between tumor and nontumor tissue repertoires was significantly greater in luminal-like breast cancer than in basal-like breast cancer. The conclusion that tumor T cells originate in lymph nodes was framed as consistent with a hypothesis rather than directly demonstrated. The data were considered consistent with most tumor T cells being derived from the lymph node and subsequently expanding within tumor tissue. T-cell repertoire diversity in tumors was found to be lower than in lymph nodes but higher than in nontumor tissue, and preferential V and J gene usage was observed.

The axillary draining lymph nodes of breast cancer patients were the source of the lymph node samples. Instrument used: Illumina HiSeq 2000. Multiplex PCR amplification was used to generate the TCR beta chain libraries. High-throughput sequencing was used to analyze the amplified TCR beta chain products. TCRdb reran the public reads through fastp at Q25 and MiXCR, keeping productive beta chains. Each record represents a unique CDR3 protein, reported with the most common genes and DNA among its rows. This sample holds around 250,000 distinct CDR3 sequences; around 35% were observed only once. The top ten hold roughly 3.5% of the sample. The table lists this clonotype with many counts. The target of this receptor is not known. Base-call qualities are not available, and no considerably larger clone is one nucleotide away. The germline V gene provides CDR1 SNHLY and CDR2 FYNNEI. The V and J ends are trimmed by 4 bases and 2 bases, leaving 17 bases between them. From its cysteine to its phenylalanine, the CDR3 spans 17 amino acids. CDR3 DNA only is kept here, 51 bases in frame from base 1.

The sequence derives from a female donor with breast cancer. Some clones in this sample may be carry-over from other donors' samples. The sequence is built from TRBV2 and TRBJ1-4; the D gene is perhaps TRBD1, on 6 matching bases. Specimen: axillary lymph node tissue. The DNA sequence is TGTGCCAGCAGTGCTACTCGGGGGGCAGGGACTAATGAAAAACTGTTTTTT. Protein translation: CASSATRGAGTNEKLFF. With all but the CDR3 taken from the reference TRBV2 and TRBJ1-4 genes, the full variable domain is: EPEVTQTPSHQVTQMGQEVILRCVPISNHLYFYWYRQILGQKVEFLVSFYNNEISEKSEIFDDQFSVERPDGSNFTLKIRSTKLEDSAMYFCASSATRGAGTNEKLFFGSGTQLSVL.